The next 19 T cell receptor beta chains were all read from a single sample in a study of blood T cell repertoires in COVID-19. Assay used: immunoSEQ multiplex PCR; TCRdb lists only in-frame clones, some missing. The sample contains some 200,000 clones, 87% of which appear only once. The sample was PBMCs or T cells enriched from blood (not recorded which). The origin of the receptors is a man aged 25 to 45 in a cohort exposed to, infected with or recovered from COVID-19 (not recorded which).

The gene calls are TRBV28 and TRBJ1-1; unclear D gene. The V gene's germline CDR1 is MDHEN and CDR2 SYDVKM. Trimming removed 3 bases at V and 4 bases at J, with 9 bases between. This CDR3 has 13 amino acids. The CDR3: CASSLREGTEAFF. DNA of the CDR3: TGTGCCAGCAGTTTGAGGGAAGGCACTGAAGCTTTCTTT.

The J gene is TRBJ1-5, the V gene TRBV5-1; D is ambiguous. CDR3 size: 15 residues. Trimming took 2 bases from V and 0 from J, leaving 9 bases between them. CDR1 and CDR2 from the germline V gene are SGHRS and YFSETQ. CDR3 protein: CASSFPCHSNQPQHF. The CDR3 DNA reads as TGCGCCAGCAGCTTTCCATGTCATAGCAATCAGCCCCAGCATTTT.

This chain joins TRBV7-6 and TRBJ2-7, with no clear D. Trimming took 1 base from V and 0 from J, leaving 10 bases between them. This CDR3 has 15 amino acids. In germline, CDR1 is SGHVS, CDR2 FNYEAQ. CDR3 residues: CASSLGSGSSYEQYF. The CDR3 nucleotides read TGTGCCAGCAGCTTAGGGTCAGGATCCTCCTACGAGCAGTACTTC.

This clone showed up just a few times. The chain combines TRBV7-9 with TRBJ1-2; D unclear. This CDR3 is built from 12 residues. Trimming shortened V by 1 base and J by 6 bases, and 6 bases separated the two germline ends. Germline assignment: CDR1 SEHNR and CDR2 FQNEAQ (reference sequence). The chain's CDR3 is CASSLGEDGYTF. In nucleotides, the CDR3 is TGTGCCAGCAGCTTAGGTGAGGATGGCTACACCTTC.

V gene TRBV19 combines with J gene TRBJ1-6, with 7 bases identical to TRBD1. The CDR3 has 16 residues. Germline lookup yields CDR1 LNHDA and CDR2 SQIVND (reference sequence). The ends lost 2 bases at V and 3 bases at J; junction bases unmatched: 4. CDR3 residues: CASSIRGGGYNSPLHF. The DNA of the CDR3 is TGTGCCAGTAGTATAAGAGGGGGCGGCTATAATTCACCCCTCCACTTT.

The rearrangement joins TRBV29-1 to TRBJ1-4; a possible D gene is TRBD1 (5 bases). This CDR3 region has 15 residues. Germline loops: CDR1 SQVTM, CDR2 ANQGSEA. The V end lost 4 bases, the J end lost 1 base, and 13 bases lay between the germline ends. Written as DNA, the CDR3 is TGCAGCGTTGTATGGGGAAGGGGAACTAATGAAAAACTGTTTTTT. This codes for CSVVWGRGTNEKLFF.

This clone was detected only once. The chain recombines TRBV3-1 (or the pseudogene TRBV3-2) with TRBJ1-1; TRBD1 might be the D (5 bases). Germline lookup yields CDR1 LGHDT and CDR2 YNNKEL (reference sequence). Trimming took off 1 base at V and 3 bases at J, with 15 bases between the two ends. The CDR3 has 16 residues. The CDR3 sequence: CASSQVRWGEDTEAFF. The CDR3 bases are TGTGCCAGCAGCCAAGTCAGATGGGGGGAGGACACTGAAGCTTTCTTT.

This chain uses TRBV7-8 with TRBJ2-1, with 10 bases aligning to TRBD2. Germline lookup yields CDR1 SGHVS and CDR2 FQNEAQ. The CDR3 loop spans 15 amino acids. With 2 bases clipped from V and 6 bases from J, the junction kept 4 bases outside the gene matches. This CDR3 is CASSLPGLAPNEQFF. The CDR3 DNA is TGTGCCAGCAGCTTACCGGGACTAGCGCCCAATGAGCAGTTCTTC.

The CDR3 sequence is CASSFPRLGGSDEQFF. CDR3 nucleotides: TGTGCCAGCAGTTTCCCGAGACTAGGTGGTTCGGATGAGCAGTTCTTC. This chain uses TRBV28 with TRBJ2-1; D may be TRBD2 (6 bases). This CDR3 has 16 amino acids. The V end was cut by 3 bases, the J end by 8 bases, with 20 bases between. Looked up from germline, CDR1 is MDHEN and CDR2 is SYDVKM.

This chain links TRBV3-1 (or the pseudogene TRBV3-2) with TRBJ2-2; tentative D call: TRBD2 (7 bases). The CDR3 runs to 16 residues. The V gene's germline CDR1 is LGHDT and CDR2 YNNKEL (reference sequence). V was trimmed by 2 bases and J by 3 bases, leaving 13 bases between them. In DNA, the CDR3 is TGTGCCAGCAGCCAAAAGGGGGGGTTACACACCGGGGAGCTGTTTTTT. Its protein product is CASSQKGGLHTGELFF.

In DNA form, the CDR3 reads TGTGCCAGTAGTATAACGGCCGCCCAAGGAGATGAAAAACTGTTTTTT. This gives the protein CASSITAAQGDEKLFF. V usage is TRBV19 and J usage is TRBJ1-4, with unresolved D. V shed 2 bases and J shed 6 bases, with 16 bases lying between them. CDR3 size: 16 residues. Germline-derived CDR1 and CDR2 are LNHDA and SQIVND (reference sequence).

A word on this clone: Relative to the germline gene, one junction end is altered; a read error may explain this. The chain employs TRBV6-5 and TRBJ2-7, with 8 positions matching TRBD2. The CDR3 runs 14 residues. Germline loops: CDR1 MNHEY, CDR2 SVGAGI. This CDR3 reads CASSPPATSGALFF. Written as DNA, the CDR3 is TGTGCCAGCAGTCCGCCAGCCACTAGCGGAGCCCTCTTTTTC.

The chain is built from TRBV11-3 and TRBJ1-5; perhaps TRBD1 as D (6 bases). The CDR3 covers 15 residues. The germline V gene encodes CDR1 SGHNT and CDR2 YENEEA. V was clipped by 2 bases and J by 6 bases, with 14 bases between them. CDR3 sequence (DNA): TGTGCCAGCAGCTTACTAGGACAGTGGAGTCAGCCCCAGCATTTT. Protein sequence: CASSLLGQWSQPQHF.

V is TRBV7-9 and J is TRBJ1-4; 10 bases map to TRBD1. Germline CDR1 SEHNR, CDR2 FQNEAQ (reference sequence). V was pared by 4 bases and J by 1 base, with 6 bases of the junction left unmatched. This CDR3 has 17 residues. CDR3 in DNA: TGTGCCAGCAGCTCTTCGGGACAGGGGTTAACTAATGAAAAACTGTTTTTT. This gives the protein CASSSSGQGLTNEKLFF. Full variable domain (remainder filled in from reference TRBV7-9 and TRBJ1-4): DTGVSQNPRHKITKRGQNVTFRCDPISEHNRLYWYRQTLGQGPEFLTYFQNEAQLEKSRLLSDRFSAERPKGSFSTLEIQRTEQGDSAMYLCASSSSGQGLTNEKLFFGSGTQLSVL.

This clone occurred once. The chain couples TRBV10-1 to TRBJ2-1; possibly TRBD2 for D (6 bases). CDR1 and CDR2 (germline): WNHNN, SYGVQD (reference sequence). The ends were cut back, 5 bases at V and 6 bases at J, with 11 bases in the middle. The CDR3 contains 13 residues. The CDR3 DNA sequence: TGCGCCAGCAGTCGGGCCGGGGGCAATGAGCAGTTCTTC. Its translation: CASSRAGGNEQFF.

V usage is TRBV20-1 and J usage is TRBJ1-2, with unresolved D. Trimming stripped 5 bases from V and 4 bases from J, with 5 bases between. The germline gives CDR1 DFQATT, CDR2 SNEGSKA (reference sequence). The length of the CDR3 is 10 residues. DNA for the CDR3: TGCAGTGCTGCGGCCTATGGCTACACCTTC. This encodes CSAAAYGYTF.

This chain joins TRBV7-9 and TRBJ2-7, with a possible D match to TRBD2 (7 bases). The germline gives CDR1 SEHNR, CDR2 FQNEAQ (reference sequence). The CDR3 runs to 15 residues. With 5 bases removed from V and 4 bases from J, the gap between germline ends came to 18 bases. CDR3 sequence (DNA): TGTGCCAGCAGCCTCAGAGAGGGGGGGACGTACGAGCAGTACTTC. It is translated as CASSLREGGTYEQYF.

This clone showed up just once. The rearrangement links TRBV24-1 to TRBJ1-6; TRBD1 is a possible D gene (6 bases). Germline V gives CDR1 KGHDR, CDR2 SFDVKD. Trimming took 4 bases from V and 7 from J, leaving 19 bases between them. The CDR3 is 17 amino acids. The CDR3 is CATSEGTGLGNNSPLHF. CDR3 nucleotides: TGTGCCACCAGTGAGGGCACAGGGCTGGGGAACAATTCACCCCTCCACTTT.

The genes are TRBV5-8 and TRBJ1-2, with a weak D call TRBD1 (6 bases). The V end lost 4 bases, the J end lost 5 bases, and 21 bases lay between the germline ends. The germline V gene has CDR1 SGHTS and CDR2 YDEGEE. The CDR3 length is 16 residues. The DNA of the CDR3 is TGTGCCAGCAGCGCGAGACCTCAGGGGCTTTGGTATGGCTACACCTTC. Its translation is CASSARPQGLWYGYTF.